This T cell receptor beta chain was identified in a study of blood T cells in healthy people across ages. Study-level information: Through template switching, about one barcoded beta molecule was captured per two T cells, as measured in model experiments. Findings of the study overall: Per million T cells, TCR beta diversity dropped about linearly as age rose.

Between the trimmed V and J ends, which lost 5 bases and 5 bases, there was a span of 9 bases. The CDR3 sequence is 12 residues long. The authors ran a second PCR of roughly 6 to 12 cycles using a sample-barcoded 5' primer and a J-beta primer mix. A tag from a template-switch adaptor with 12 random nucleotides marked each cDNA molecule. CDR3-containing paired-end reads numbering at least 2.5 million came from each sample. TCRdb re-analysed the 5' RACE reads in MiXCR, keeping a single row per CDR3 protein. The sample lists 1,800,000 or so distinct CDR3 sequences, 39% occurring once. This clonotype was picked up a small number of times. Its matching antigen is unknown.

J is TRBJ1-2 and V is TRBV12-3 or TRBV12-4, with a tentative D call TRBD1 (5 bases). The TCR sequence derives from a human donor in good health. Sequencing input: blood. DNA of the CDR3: TGTGCCAGCAGTAGGGCAGGGTATGGCTACACCTTC. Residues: CASSRAGYGYTF.